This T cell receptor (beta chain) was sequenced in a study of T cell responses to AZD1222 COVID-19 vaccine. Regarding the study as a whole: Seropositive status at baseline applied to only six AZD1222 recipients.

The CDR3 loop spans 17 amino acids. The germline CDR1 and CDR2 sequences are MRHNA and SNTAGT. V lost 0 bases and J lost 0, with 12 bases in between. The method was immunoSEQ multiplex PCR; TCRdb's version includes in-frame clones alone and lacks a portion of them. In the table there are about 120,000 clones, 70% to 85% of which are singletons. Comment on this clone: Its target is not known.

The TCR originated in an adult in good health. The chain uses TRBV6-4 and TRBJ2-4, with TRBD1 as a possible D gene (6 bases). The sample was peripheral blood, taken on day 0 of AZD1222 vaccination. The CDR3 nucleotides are TGTGCCAGCAGTGACTCGGGGGCACTTCTAGCCAAAAACATTCAGTACTTC. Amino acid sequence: CASSDSGALLAKNIQYF.